This passage covers 32 T cell receptor beta chains from one sample sequenced in a study of T cell repertoires in cytomegalovirus infection. TCRdb used MiXCR to reprocess the reads, holding one entry per CDR3 protein. The sample comprises roughly 230,000 distinct CDR3 sequences, roughly 22% of which are singletons, and roughly 18% rests with the top ten. Sequenced sample: CD8+ T cells from PBMCs. The receptors originated from a human donor in good health (CMV status not recorded). Some clones in this sample may be carry-over from other donors' samples.

This clonotype has more than one count but fewer than ten. The chain is built from TRBV7-2 and TRBJ1-2; maybe TRBD1 (6 bases). Germline values: CDR1 SGHTA, CDR2 FQGNSA. The CDR3 spans 14 residues. Trimming took 2 bases from V and 8 from J, leaving 15 bases between them. The CDR3 region is CASSLTGAPQGYTF. For the CDR3, the DNA is TGTGCCAGCAGCTTAACGGGGGCGCCCCAAGGCTACACCTTC.

The chain links TRBV20-1 to TRBJ2-1; D not resolved. Germline V gene sequence: CDR1 DFQATT, CDR2 SNEGSKA (reference sequence). V was shortened by 8 bases and J by 2 bases, with 13 bases between the two germline ends. The CDR3 is 13 residues long. The CDR3 loop reads CSHRLPTYNEQFF. The CDR3 region has the DNA TGCAGTCATCGACTCCCGACCTACAATGAGCAGTTCTTC.

V is TRBV7-6 and J is TRBJ1-1; D unclear. The V end lost 5 bases, the J end lost 4 bases, and 17 bases lay between the germline ends. From germline, CDR1 is SGHVS and CDR2 FNYEAQ. This CDR3 has 15 amino acids. The DNA for the CDR3 is TGTGCCAGCAGCCCCCCGCACCCAGAGAGCACTGAAGCTTTCTTT. Its translation: CASSPPHPESTEAFF.

The genes are TRBV25-1 and TRBJ2-2, with 8 bases identical to TRBD1. The germline V gene encodes CDR1 MGHDK and CDR2 SYGVNS. CDR3 length: 14 amino acids. Trimming at V came to 7 bases and at J to 5 bases, leaving 6 bases not matched to a gene. The CDR3 nucleotides are TGTGCCAGCACGGACAGGGCCGAAACCGGGGAGCTGTTTTTT. Translated, it gives CASTDRAETGELFF.

This clonotype was recorded a few times. This chain connects TRBV12-3 or TRBV12-4 to TRBJ2-3, with 7 positions matching TRBD1. Trimming cost V 10 bases and J 3 bases; bases outside gene matches: 19. CDR3 length: 17 residues. This CDR3 is CATQYPGQVYGTDTQYF. CDR3 sequence (DNA): TGTGCCACCCAATACCCCGGACAGGTTTATGGTACAGATACGCAGTATTTT.

There are a few counts of this clonotype. The chain employs TRBV9 and TRBJ1-3; D call uncertain. The V gene lost 0 bases and the J gene lost 4 bases, with 11 bases spanning the gap. The CDR3 has 15 residues. Germline V lookup: CDR1 SGDLS, CDR2 YYNGEE. The chain's CDR3 is CASSVVGSQGNTIYF. The CDR3 DNA follows: TGTGCCAGCAGCGTAGTCGGATCCCAGGGAAACACCATATATTTT.

V and J are TRBV2 and TRBJ2-2; D unclear. V dropped 8 bases and J dropped 0 bases, with 13 bases sitting between them. The CDR3 has 15 amino acids. Germline assignment: CDR1 SNHLY and CDR2 FYNNEI. CDR3 in amino acids: CASGPGVSNTGELFF. Here the CDR3 DNA reads TGTGCCAGCGGGCCGGGTGTTTCGAACACCGGGGAGCTGTTTTTT.

This clonotype has at least ten counts. The J gene is TRBJ2-7, the V gene TRBV28, with 13 bases identical to TRBD2. The CDR3 is made up of 15 amino acids. Losses at the gene ends were 5 bases for V and 5 bases for J; bases not matched to a gene: 6. CDR1 is MDHEN, CDR2 SYDVKM, per germline. The CDR3 sequence is CASSHRTSGGHEQYF. CDR3 bases: TGTGCCAGCAGTCACAGGACTAGCGGGGGCCACGAGCAGTACTTC.

This clonotype was seen a handful of times. The chain has TRBV7-9 and TRBJ1-5; D is ambiguous. This CDR3 comprises 14 residues. The germline V gene encodes CDR1 SEHNR and CDR2 FQNEAQ (reference sequence). Trimming removed 5 bases at V and 2 bases at J, with 10 bases between. CDR3 sequence reads: CASSPSGGNQPQHF. The CDR3 DNA follows: TGTGCCAGCAGCCCCAGCGGGGGCAATCAGCCCCAGCATTTT.

The V call is TRBV6-5, the J call TRBJ2-5, with D perhaps matching TRBD1 or TRBD2 (5 bases each). Germline V gene data show CDR1 as MNHEY and CDR2 as SVGAGI. V gave up 0 bases and J gave up 3 bases, with 8 bases separating them. This CDR3 spans 14 amino acids. DNA of the CDR3: TGTGCCAGCAGTTACTCGCTGGGGGAAGAGACCCAGTACTTC. This translates into CASSYSLGEETQYF.

This clonotype was seen only a few times. The chain uses TRBV10-3 and TRBJ1-1; TRBD1 agrees at 7 bases. V lost 10 bases, J lost 1 base, and 6 bases stayed unmatched. The germline V gene encodes CDR1 ENHRY and CDR2 SYGVKD. The CDR3 totals 13 residues. The CDR3 DNA reads TGTGCCAGCGATGACAGGGAGAACACTGAAGCTTTCTTT. Translating it yields CASDDRENTEAFF.

This chain links TRBV20-1 with TRBJ1-1; unclear D gene. V dropped 6 bases and J dropped 6 bases, with 17 bases sitting between them. CDR1 is DFQATT and CDR2 is SNEGSKA in the germline V gene (reference sequence). This CDR3 contains 13 residues. CDR3 residues: CSATHLYGAEAFF. The CDR3 DNA sequence: TGCAGTGCCACTCACCTTTACGGGGCTGAAGCTTTCTTT.

This clonotype was picked up a small number of times. The chain couples TRBV28 to TRBJ2-7, with 9 bases fitting TRBD2. V lost 5 bases to trimming and J lost 1 base; unmatched junction nucleotides: 9. CDR1 and CDR2 (germline): MDHEN, SYDVKM. The CDR3 covers 16 residues. The CDR3 coding sequence is TGTGCCAGCAGTCCCGTCCTAGCGGGGTTTTCCTACGAGCAGTACTTC. It codes for CASSPVLAGFSYEQYF.

The gene calls are TRBV5-5 and TRBJ2-7, with a tentative D call TRBD2 (6 bases). Germline V lookup: CDR1 SGHKS, CDR2 YYEKEE (reference sequence). The V and J ends lost 0 bases and 5 bases respectively, with 12 bases between them. This CDR3 is 14 amino acids long. The CDR3 loop reads CASSLGWREHEQYF. The CDR3 bases are TGTGCCAGCAGCTTGGGGTGGCGGGAACACGAGCAGTACTTC.

The chain links TRBV9 to TRBJ2-5; D possibly uses TRBD1 or TRBD2 (5 bases each). Germline assignment: CDR1 SGDLS and CDR2 YYNGEE. Deletions cut 3 bases from V and 0 bases from J, with 12 bases between. CDR3 size: 15 residues. The CDR3 here is CASSGEGRNQETQYF. For the CDR3, the DNA is TGTGCCAGCAGCGGCGAGGGGCGGAACCAAGAGACCCAGTACTTC. The variable domain in full, with the rest retrieved from reference TRBV9 and TRBJ2-5, is DSGVTQTPKHLITATGQRVTLRCSPRSGDLSVYWYQQSLDQGLQFLIQYYNGEERAKGNILERFSAQQFPDLHSELNLSSLELGDSALYFCASSGEGRNQETQYFGPGTRLLVL.

This clonotype has ten or more counts. The chain has TRBV7-2 and TRBJ2-1; 8 nucleotides match TRBD1. The CDR3 spans 16 residues. V shed 1 base and J 3 bases; nucleotides not matched to a gene: 5. CDR1 and CDR2 from the germline V gene are SGHTA and FQGNSA. The CDR3 region has the DNA TGTGCCAGCAGCTTAGAGAGGACAGGGTACTACAATGAGCAGTTCTTC. This sequence encodes CASSLERTGYYNEQFF.

This clonotype was picked up many times. The rearrangement uses TRBV14 and TRBJ2-7; 10 positions match TRBD2. Germline-derived CDR1 and CDR2 are SGHDN and FVKESK. The J segment lost 4 bases and the V segment lost 3 bases, leaving 6 bases of the junction unmatched. CDR3 size: 15 residues. The CDR3 DNA reads as TGTGCCAGCAGCCAGCTGCCTAGCGGGGGTTACGAGCAGTACTTC. Translation: CASSQLPSGGYEQYF.

Many counts were recorded for this clonotype. The chain links TRBV4-1 to TRBJ1-1; 8 bases align to TRBD1. The CDR3 length is 16 residues. Germline lookup yields CDR1 MGHRA and CDR2 YSYEKL. V trimming: 1 base; J trimming: 7 bases; junction bases outside the gene matches: 11. CDR3 in DNA: TGCGCCAGCAGCCAAGTATATGGCAGGGGGCGAGGTGAAGCTTTCTTT. This encodes CASSQVYGRGRGEAFF.

This clonotype was detected many times. The CDR3 DNA follows: TGTGCCAGCAGTTTCGGGTCAGGAGGCGCCTACGAGCAGTACTTC. It encodes CASSFGSGGAYEQYF. The V and J genes are TRBV28 and TRBJ2-7, with D perhaps TRBD2 (5 bases). The CDR3 is 15 residues long. CDR1 is MDHEN, CDR2 SYDVKM, per germline. Between the trimmed V and J ends, which lost 3 bases and 2 bases, there was a span of 14 bases.

The chain couples TRBV15 to TRBJ2-3; TRBD2 aligns across 7 bases. Germline CDR1 reads LNHNV; CDR2 reads YYDKDF (reference sequence). This CDR3 contains 15 residues. The V segment lost 3 bases and the J segment 6 bases; nucleotides outside the gene matches: 9. In DNA, the CDR3 is TGTGCCACCAGCAGGCCCGGGGAGGGGTCCGATACGCAGTATTTT. This codes for CATSRPGEGSDTQYF.

This chain links TRBV7-4 with TRBJ2-2; 11 bases line up with TRBD2. V lost 5 bases and J lost 6; bases outside the gene matches: 17. Germline V CDR1 and CDR2: SGHVT, SQSDAQ. The CDR3 covers 19 residues. CDR3: CASSVPTSGGRPFSGELFF. Here the CDR3 DNA reads TGTGCCAGCAGCGTACCCACTAGCGGGGGTCGCCCGTTCTCCGGGGAGCTGTTTTTT.

The chain is built from TRBV28 and TRBJ1-4; the D is unclear. The CDR3 totals 14 residues. Looked up from germline, CDR1 is MDHEN and CDR2 is SYDVKM. V was shortened by 3 bases and J by 0 bases, with 5 bases between the two germline ends. The CDR3 DNA is TGTGCCAGCAGTTTCAGCTCAACTAATGAAAAACTGTTTTTT. It specifies CASSFSSTNEKLFF.

The chain recombines TRBV29-1 with TRBJ2-7; D is possibly TRBD2 (5 bases). The germline V gene encodes CDR1 SQVTM and CDR2 ANQGSEA. The ends were cut back, 3 bases at V and 4 bases at J, with 19 bases in the middle. The CDR3 extends over 15 amino acids. The CDR3 nucleotides read TGCAGCGTTGAGCGTGAAGAGGGCGCGCGGTACGAGCAGTACTTC. Protein product: CSVEREEGARYEQYF.

The chain uses TRBV29-1 and TRBJ2-7, with 10 positions matching TRBD2. The CDR3 extends over 15 amino acids. Trimming removed 4 bases from V and 0 bases from J; junction bases left unmatched: 6. CDR1 is SQVTM and CDR2 is ANQGSEA in the germline V gene. CDR3 protein: CSVVISGGSSYEQYF. The CDR3 coding sequence is TGCAGCGTTGTTATTAGCGGGGGGTCCTCCTACGAGCAGTACTTC.

This clonotype was seen ten or more times. The chain combines TRBV7-8 with TRBJ2-7; possibly TRBD1 or TRBD2 for D (5 bases each). The CDR3 spans 14 residues. The V gene lost 8 bases and the J gene lost 3 bases, with 17 bases spanning the gap. Germline V gene lookup returns CDR1 SGHVS and CDR2 FQNEAQ. Here the CDR3 reads CASGAGGIFYEQYF. CDR3 DNA sequence: TGTGCCAGCGGGGCGGGTGGGATATTCTACGAGCAGTACTTC.

This clonotype was seen ten or more times. The chain recombines TRBV7-2 with TRBJ1-1; the D gene is possibly TRBD1 (5 bases). Germline lookup yields CDR1 SGHTA and CDR2 FQGNSA. The CDR3 has 15 amino acids. The V and J ends lost 1 base and 1 base respectively, with 10 bases between them. CDR3 nucleotide sequence: TGTGCCAGCAGCTTAGAGGCAGGGTCGAACACTGAAGCTTTCTTT. This codes for CASSLEAGSNTEAFF.

This clonotype has just a few counts. CDR3 loop: CASSSYMSSTDTQYF. CDR3 sequence (DNA): TGTGCCAGCAGTTCTTACATGTCTTCCACAGATACGCAGTATTTT. The gene calls are TRBV12-3 or TRBV12-4 and TRBJ2-3; no clear D. Between the trimmed V and J ends, which lost 4 bases and 2 bases, there was a span of 13 bases. The CDR3 has 15 residues.

This clonotype was seen repeatedly, ten times or more. The chain employs TRBV5-1 and TRBJ2-5, with D possibly being TRBD1 or TRBD2 (6 bases each). The germline V and J ends were trimmed by 3 bases and 7 bases, with 25 bases remaining between them. Germline V lookup: CDR1 SGHRS, CDR2 YFSETQ. The CDR3 loop spans 17 amino acids. CDR3 sequence: CASSWEAAGTPLGTQYF. The CDR3 DNA follows: TGCGCCAGCAGCTGGGAGGCGGCGGGGACACCCTTAGGGACCCAGTACTTC.

This clonotype was detected only a few times. V is TRBV7-9 and J is TRBJ2-7; possibly TRBD1 for D (5 bases). Between the trimmed V and J ends, which lost 3 bases and 7 bases, there was a span of 13 bases. CDR1 and CDR2 (germline): SEHNR, FQNEAQ (reference sequence). The CDR3 sequence is 13 residues long. Here the CDR3 reads CASSFNWGLEQYF. The CDR3 coding sequence is TGTGCCAGCAGCTTTAACTGGGGCCTGGAGCAGTACTTC.

This clonotype was found many times. CDR3 nucleotide sequence: TGTGCCAGCAGCTCTCCCAAACAGGGAGCCAATGAGCAGTTCTTC. Its protein product is CASSSPKQGANEQFF. The chain employs TRBV7-3 and TRBJ2-1; maybe TRBD1 (6 bases). The germline CDR1 and CDR2 sequences are SGHTA and FQGTGA. Trimming shortened V by 4 bases and J by 6 bases, and 16 bases separated the two germline ends. There are 15 residues in the CDR3. Full variable domain (outside the CDR3, taken from reference TRBV7-3 and TRBJ2-1): GAGVSQTPSNKVTEKGKYVELRCDPISGHTALYWYRQSLGQGPEFLIYFQGTGAADDSGLPNDRFFAVRPEGSVSTLKIQRTERGDSAVYLCASSSPKQGANEQFFGPGTRLTVL.

This clonotype was seen a handful of times. The chain combines TRBV10-3 with TRBJ2-1; 14 bases are a match to TRBD2. CDR1 is ENHRY, CDR2 SYGVKD, per germline. The CDR3 totals 16 residues. Germline trimming cut 10 bases from V and 0 bases from J; bases unmatched to any gene: 5. Written as DNA, the CDR3 is TGTGCCACCGGACTAGCGGGGGGTCCCTCCTACAATGAGCAGTTCTTC. Translation: CATGLAGGPSYNEQFF.

This clonotype occurred a few times. V and J are TRBV7-2 and TRBJ2-7; TRBD2 agrees at 7 bases. Germline CDR1 and CDR2: SGHTA and FQGNSA. The CDR3 extends over 16 amino acids. The J segment lost 3 bases and the V segment lost 3 bases, leaving 11 bases of the junction unmatched. The CDR3 DNA follows: TGTGCCAGCAGCTTTCCCGGTCCAGCGGGGAGCTACGAGCAGTACTTC. Residues: CASSFPGPAGSYEQYF.